The 5 T cell receptor beta chains in this list originate from one sample, sequenced in a study of blood T cell repertoires in COVID-19. TCRdb's table, derived via immunoSEQ multiplex PCR, lists solely in-frame clones and lacks some. The sample holds 300,000 to 400,000 clones, over 80% seen once. The sequenced material came from peripheral blood. These receptors were obtained from a woman in her 50s with COVID-19, enrolled during active disease.

The J gene is TRBJ2-1, the V gene TRBV5-1; TRBD1 is a possible D gene (6 bases). The germline V and J ends were trimmed by 0 bases and 2 bases, with 12 bases remaining between them. This CDR3 contains 16 residues. Germline CDR1 reads SGHRS; CDR2 reads YFSETQ. CDR3 residues: CASSLEGVGAYNEQFF. The CDR3, as DNA: TGCGCCAGCAGCTTGGAGGGGGTAGGTGCCTACAATGAGCAGTTCTTC.

This clone was found once. The chain links TRBV2 to TRBJ2-3, with TRBD2 matching over 10 bases. In germline, CDR1 is SNHLY, CDR2 FYNNEI. The CDR3 totals 15 residues. V lost 6 bases to trimming and J lost 5 bases; unmatched junction nucleotides: 8. The CDR3 loop reads CASRLLAGSGDTQYF. The CDR3 nucleotides are TGTGCCAGCAGACTACTAGCGGGAAGCGGAGATACGCAGTATTTT.

The chain is built from TRBV4-3 and TRBJ2-1; 11 nucleotides agree with TRBD2. V shed 0 bases, J shed 4 bases, and the junction held 2 bases outside the gene matches. Germline CDR1 and CDR2: LGHNA and YSLEER. The CDR3 runs to 16 residues. The CDR3 nucleotides are TGCGCCAGCAGCCAAGACCGGACTAGCGGGTACAATGAGCAGTTCTTC. It yields the protein CASSQDRTSGYNEQFF.

The count of this clone is one. The chain couples TRBV30 to TRBJ2-2, with D possibly being TRBD1 (5 bases). V dropped 0 bases and J dropped 3 bases, with 8 bases sitting between them. The CDR3 runs to 14 residues. The V gene's germline CDR1 is GTSNPN and CDR2 SVGIG (reference sequence). The CDR3: CAWSVRQYTGELFF. DNA of the CDR3: TGTGCCTGGAGTGTACGACAGTACACCGGGGAGCTGTTTTTT.

In the case of this clone: Other DNA sequences in this specimen translate into the identical CDR3. This chain's CDR3 is CATSDPGTGQETQYF. CDR3 DNA sequence: TGTGCCACCAGTGACCCAGGGACAGGACAAGAGACCCAGTACTTC. This chain links TRBV24-1 with TRBJ2-5; 8 bases map to TRBD1. CDR1 KGHDR and CDR2 SFDVKD come from the germline V gene. The CDR3 totals 15 residues. With V trimmed by 4 bases and J by 2 bases, 5 bases remained unmatched.